This T cell receptor (beta chain) originates from a study of blood T cell repertoires in COVID-19. For the study at large: From the United States, Italy and Spain came samples of acute and convalescent COVID-19. Sources were T cells, B-cell-depleted T cells, or PBMCs; the material itself was cDNA or gDNA.

Assay used: immunoSEQ multiplex PCR; TCRdb lists only in-frame clones, some missing. This sample has about 220,000 clones, with approximately 88% found just once. This clone has only one observation. With V trimmed by 2 bases and J by 4 bases, 10 bases remained unmatched. Germline CDR1 and CDR2: GTSNPN and SVGIG (reference sequence). The CDR3 runs to 15 residues. This study enrolled people aged about 18 to 100 from around 26 US geographic areas. Clinical history reported by participants formed the basis on which cohorts were assigned. The source material was PBMCs or T cells enriched from blood (not recorded which). This TCR derives from a young woman with acute COVID-19. The V gene is TRBV30, the J gene TRBJ1-2, with 7 bases fitting TRBD1. The CDR3 is CAWSPLRTGLYGYTF. CDR3 nucleotide sequence: TGTGCCTGGAGTCCATTACGGACAGGCCTCTATGGCTACACCTTC.